A selection of T cell receptor beta chains follows, all from one sample in a study of blood T cell repertoires in COVID-19. The method was immunoSEQ multiplex PCR; TCRdb's version includes in-frame clones alone and lacks a portion of them. The table includes just under 60,000 clones, around nine tenths detected once. The sample consisted of peripheral blood. The receptors were gathered from a man in his sixties with acute or convalescent COVID-19. CDR3s include the opening cysteine and the closing phenylalanine or tryptophan. Each record gives: J gene, D gene, V gene, CDR3 protein. D genes are given only for firm matches.

J gene: TRBJ2-3; D gene: TRBD2; V gene: TRBV30; CDR3 protein: CAWSANSGSGTDTQYF
J gene: TRBJ1-3; D gene: -; V gene: TRBV5-5; CDR3 protein: CASSLRSGNTIYF
J gene: TRBJ2-2; D gene: TRBD2; V gene: TRBV28; CDR3 protein: CASSLEAGSAGELFF
J gene: TRBJ1-2; D gene: -; V gene: TRBV10-3; CDR3 protein: CAISEGGGYTF
J gene: TRBJ1-1; D gene: TRBD1; V gene: TRBV5-1; CDR3 protein: CASSLARTGRVAEAFF
J gene: TRBJ2-7; D gene: -; V gene: TRBV5-1; CDR3 protein: CASSPMLRLTAREQYF
J gene: TRBJ1-2; D gene: -; V gene: TRBV5-6; CDR3 protein: CASSLGRTYGYTF
J gene: TRBJ2-7; D gene: -; V gene: TRBV5-4; CDR3 protein: CASTRDFSYEQYF
J gene: TRBJ2-3; D gene: -; V gene: TRBV6-5; CDR3 protein: CASRGASGGTDTQYF
J gene: TRBJ1-1; D gene: -; V gene: TRBV21-1; CDR3 protein: CASSKIGEGALLKNTEAFF
J gene: TRBJ1-1; D gene: TRBD1; V gene: TRBV2; CDR3 protein: CASSWTGRGEAFF
J gene: TRBJ1-2; D gene: -; V gene: TRBV6-5; CDR3 protein: CASRRGPGEGYTF
J gene: TRBJ2-3; D gene: -; V gene: TRBV5-8; CDR3 protein: CASSLMEGADTQYF
J gene: TRBJ2-7; D gene: TRBD1; V gene: TRBV27; CDR3 protein: CASRTGAGEQYF
J gene: TRBJ2-7; D gene: -; V gene: TRBV19; CDR3 protein: CASVRRRGSYEQYF
J gene: TRBJ2-2; D gene: -; V gene: TRBV4-1; CDR3 protein: CASSQVAVNTGELFF
J gene: TRBJ1-1; D gene: TRBD1; V gene: TRBV5-1; CDR3 protein: CASSPRDREINEAFF
J gene: TRBJ2-7; D gene: TRBD2; V gene: TRBV29-1; CDR3 protein: CSVGLAGPYEQYF
J gene: TRBJ1-1; D gene: TRBD1; V gene: TRBV13; CDR3 protein: CASSLRGTGGFTEAFF
J gene: TRBJ2-7; D gene: TRBD1; V gene: TRBV11-1; CDR3 protein: CASSLQWTGSGYEQYF
J gene: TRBJ1-1; D gene: -; V gene: TRBV28; CDR3 protein: CASSLMGSPEAFF
J gene: TRBJ1-3; D gene: TRBD1; V gene: TRBV18; CDR3 protein: CASSPNGQGNSGNTIYF
J gene: TRBJ1-5; D gene: -; V gene: TRBV15; CDR3 protein: CATSREPWGGSQPQHF
J gene: TRBJ2-2; D gene: TRBD1; V gene: TRBV29-1; CDR3 protein: CSVVRTGAGELFF
J gene: TRBJ2-5; D gene: TRBD2; V gene: TRBV10-3; CDR3 protein: CATGGTEKETQYF
J gene: TRBJ1-5; D gene: -; V gene: TRBV3-1/TRBV3-2; CDR3 protein: CASSQQSLMPQHF
J gene: TRBJ1-2; D gene: -; V gene: TRBV28; CDR3 protein: CAVARYGYTF
J gene: TRBJ1-6; D gene: -; V gene: TRBV7-8; CDR3 protein: CASTLRGGTDSPLHF
J gene: TRBJ2-5; D gene: -; V gene: TRBV6-5; CDR3 protein: CASSYGAGGETQYF
J gene: TRBJ2-2; D gene: -; V gene: TRBV4-2; CDR3 protein: CASSQESGRVTGELFF
J gene: TRBJ2-6; D gene: -; V gene: TRBV28; CDR3 protein: CASSVGEVGANVLTF
J gene: TRBJ1-6; D gene: TRBD1; V gene: TRBV19; CDR3 protein: CASSPRQGTGDSPLHF
J gene: TRBJ2-1; D gene: -; V gene: TRBV7-9; CDR3 protein: CASSPSNEQFF
J gene: TRBJ2-7; D gene: TRBD2; V gene: TRBV5-1; CDR3 protein: CASSSGTSGIYEQYF
J gene: TRBJ2-2; D gene: -; V gene: TRBV4-1; CDR3 protein: CASSQGVVAGANTGELFF
J gene: TRBJ1-2; D gene: -; V gene: TRBV28; CDR3 protein: CASSSSRDTAF
J gene: TRBJ2-2; D gene: TRBD2; V gene: TRBV5-1; CDR3 protein: CASSLVVASGSTGELFF
J gene: TRBJ2-5; D gene: TRBD2; V gene: TRBV7-8; CDR3 protein: CAGSGRARETQYF
J gene: TRBJ1-2; D gene: TRBD1; V gene: TRBV5-1; CDR3 protein: CASSVTPGGGYTF
J gene: TRBJ2-5; D gene: TRBD2; V gene: TRBV5-1; CDR3 protein: CASSLEVAGEETQYF
J gene: TRBJ2-7; D gene: TRBD2; V gene: TRBV10-2; CDR3 protein: CASRAAGTSGPSTHEQYF
J gene: TRBJ1-6; D gene: -; V gene: TRBV7-8; CDR3 protein: CASSLVGQGGSPLHF
J gene: TRBJ2-7; D gene: -; V gene: TRBV5-1; CDR3 protein: CASSSTGRGSYEQYF
J gene: TRBJ2-2; D gene: -; V gene: TRBV28; CDR3 protein: CASMRNTGELFF
J gene: TRBJ2-2; D gene: TRBD2; V gene: TRBV9; CDR3 protein: CASSAGRVNTGELFF
J gene: TRBJ2-4; D gene: TRBD2; V gene: TRBV6-5; CDR3 protein: CASSYGTSGRRDIQYF
J gene: TRBJ1-6; D gene: TRBD1; V gene: TRBV9; CDR3 protein: CASSDPRTGWNSPLHF
J gene: TRBJ1-5; D gene: -; V gene: TRBV10-3; CDR3 protein: CAISPHGLTWGQPQHF
J gene: TRBJ2-7; D gene: TRBD2; V gene: TRBV28; CDR3 protein: CASERRGGSYEQYF
J gene: TRBJ1-1; D gene: -; V gene: TRBV5-8; CDR3 protein: CASTSRGAGTEAFF
J gene: TRBJ2-1; D gene: TRBD2; V gene: TRBV3-1/TRBV3-2; CDR3 protein: CASSEYRIAGPANEQFF
J gene: TRBJ1-5; D gene: TRBD1; V gene: TRBV19; CDR3 protein: CASSPPTLTGTGAQPQHF
J gene: TRBJ1-6; D gene: -; V gene: TRBV11-2; CDR3 protein: CASSFLGLFNSPLHF